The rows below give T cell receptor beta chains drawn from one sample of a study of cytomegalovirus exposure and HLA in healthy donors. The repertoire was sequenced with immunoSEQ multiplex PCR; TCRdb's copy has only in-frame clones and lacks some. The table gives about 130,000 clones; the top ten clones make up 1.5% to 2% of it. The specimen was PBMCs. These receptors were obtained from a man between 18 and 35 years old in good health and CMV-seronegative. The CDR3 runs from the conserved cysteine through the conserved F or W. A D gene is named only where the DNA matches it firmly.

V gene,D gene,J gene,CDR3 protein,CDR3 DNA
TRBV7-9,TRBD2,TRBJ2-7,CASSSWGTSGRYEQYF,TGTGCCAGCAGCTCTTGGGGGACTAGTGGGAGGTACGAGCAGTACTTC
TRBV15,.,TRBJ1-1,CATSRHRVDTEAFF,TGTGCCACCAGCAGGCACAGGGTCGACACTGAAGCTTTCTTT
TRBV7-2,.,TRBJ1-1,CASSRPGGETEAFF,TGTGCCAGCAGCCGCCCAGGAGGGGAAACTGAAGCTTTCTTT
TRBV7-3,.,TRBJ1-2,CASSLSQGNGYTF,TGTGCCAGCAGCTTAAGTCAGGGTAACGGCTACACCTTC
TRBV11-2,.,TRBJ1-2,CASSLASGNGYGYTF,TGTGCCAGCAGCTTAGCGTCGGGGAATGGCTATGGCTACACCTTC
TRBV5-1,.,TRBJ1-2,CASSSPDRPLANYGYTF,TGCGCCAGCAGCTCGCCGGACAGACCCTTAGCTAACTATGGCTACACCTTC
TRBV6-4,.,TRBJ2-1,CASSDFFRNEQFF,TGTGCCAGCAGTGATTTTTTCCGTAATGAGCAGTTCTTC
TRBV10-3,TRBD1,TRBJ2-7,CAIRRTGAYEQYF,TGTGCCATCAGGAGGACAGGGGCCTACGAGCAGTACTTC
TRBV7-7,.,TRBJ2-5,CASSMISGDQETQYF,TGTGCTAGCAGCATGATTTCAGGGGACCAGGAGACCCAGTACTTC
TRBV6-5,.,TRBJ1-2,CASSSSPLGGAGGYTF,TGTGCCAGCAGTTCAAGCCCGCTCGGGGGTGCTGGAGGCTACACCTTC
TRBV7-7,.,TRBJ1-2,CASSPWTDDYGYTF,TGTGCCAGCAGCCCCTGGACAGACGACTATGGCTACACCTTC
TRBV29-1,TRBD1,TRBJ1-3,CSGTGGSGNTIYF,TGCTCCGGGACAGGGGGCAGTGGAAACACCATATATTTT
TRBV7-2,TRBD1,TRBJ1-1,CASNLQGADTEAFF,TGTGCCAGCAATCTACAGGGGGCGGACACTGAAGCTTTCTTT
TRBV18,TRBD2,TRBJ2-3,CASSPLAGGATDTQYF,TGTGCCAGCTCACCACTAGCGGGAGGGGCCACAGATACGCAGTATTTT
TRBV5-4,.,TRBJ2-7,CASSLRGGPYEQYF,TGTGCCAGCAGCTTACGCGGGGGCCCCTACGAGCAGTACTTC
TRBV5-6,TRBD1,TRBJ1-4,CASSFRQGLVGEKLFF,TGTGCCAGCAGCTTCAGACAGGGGTTGGTTGGGGAAAAACTGTTTTTT
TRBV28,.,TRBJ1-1,CASSISGEVAFF,TGTGCCAGCTCAATTTCGGGGGAAGTAGCTTTCTTT
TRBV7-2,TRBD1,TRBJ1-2,CASSVQGTYGYTF,TGTGCCAGCAGCGTACAGGGGACCTATGGCTACACCTTC
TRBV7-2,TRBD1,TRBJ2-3,CASSIRQGVTDTQYF,TGTGCCAGCAGCATACGACAGGGTGTCACAGATACGCAGTATTTT
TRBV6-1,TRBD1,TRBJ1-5,CASSEGDSHNQPQHF,TGTGCCAGCAGTGAAGGGGACAGTCACAATCAGCCCCAGCATTTT
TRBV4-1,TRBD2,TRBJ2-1,CASTGWLAGNNEQFF,TGCGCCAGCACAGGATGGCTAGCGGGGAACAATGAGCAGTTCTTC
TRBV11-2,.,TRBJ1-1,CASSIRERGTEAFF,TGTGCCAGCAGTATTAGGGAGAGAGGCACTGAAGCTTTCTTT